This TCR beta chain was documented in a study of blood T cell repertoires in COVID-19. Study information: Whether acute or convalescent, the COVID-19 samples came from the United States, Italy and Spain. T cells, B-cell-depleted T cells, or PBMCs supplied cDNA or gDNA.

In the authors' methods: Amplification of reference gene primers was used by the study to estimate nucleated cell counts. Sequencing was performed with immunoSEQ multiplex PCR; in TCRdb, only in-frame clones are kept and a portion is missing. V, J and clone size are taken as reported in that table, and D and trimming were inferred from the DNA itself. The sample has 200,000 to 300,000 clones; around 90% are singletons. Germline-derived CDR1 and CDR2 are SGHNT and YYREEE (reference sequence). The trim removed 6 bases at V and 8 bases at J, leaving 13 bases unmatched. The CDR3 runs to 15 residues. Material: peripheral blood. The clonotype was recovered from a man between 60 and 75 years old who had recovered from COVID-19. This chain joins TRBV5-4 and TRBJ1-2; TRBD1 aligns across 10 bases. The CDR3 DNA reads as TGTGCCAGCACCCGCGGTAGGGACAGGGGCTTGGGCTACACCTTC. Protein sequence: CASTRGRDRGLGYTF. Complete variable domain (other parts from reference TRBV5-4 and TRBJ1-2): ETGVTQSPTHLIKTRGQQVTLRCSSQSGHNTVSWYQQALGQGPQFIFQYYREEENGRGNFPPRFSGLQFPNYSSELNVNALELDDSALYLCASTRGRDRGLGYTFGSGTRLTVV.